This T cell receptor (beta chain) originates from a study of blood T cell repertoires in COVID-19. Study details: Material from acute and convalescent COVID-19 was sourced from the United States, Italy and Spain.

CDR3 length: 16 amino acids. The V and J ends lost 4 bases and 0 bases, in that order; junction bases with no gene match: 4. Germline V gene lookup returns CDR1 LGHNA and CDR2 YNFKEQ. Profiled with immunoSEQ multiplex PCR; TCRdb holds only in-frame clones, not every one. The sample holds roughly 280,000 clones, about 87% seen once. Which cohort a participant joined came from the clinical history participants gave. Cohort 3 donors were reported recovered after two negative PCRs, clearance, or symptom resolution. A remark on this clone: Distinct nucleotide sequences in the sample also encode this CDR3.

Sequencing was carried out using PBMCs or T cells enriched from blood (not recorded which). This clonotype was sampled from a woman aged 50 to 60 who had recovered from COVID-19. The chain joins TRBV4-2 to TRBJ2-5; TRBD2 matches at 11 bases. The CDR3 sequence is CASSRGTSGYQETQYF. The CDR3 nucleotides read TGTGCCAGCAGCCGCGGGACTAGCGGCTACCAAGAGACCCAGTACTTC.